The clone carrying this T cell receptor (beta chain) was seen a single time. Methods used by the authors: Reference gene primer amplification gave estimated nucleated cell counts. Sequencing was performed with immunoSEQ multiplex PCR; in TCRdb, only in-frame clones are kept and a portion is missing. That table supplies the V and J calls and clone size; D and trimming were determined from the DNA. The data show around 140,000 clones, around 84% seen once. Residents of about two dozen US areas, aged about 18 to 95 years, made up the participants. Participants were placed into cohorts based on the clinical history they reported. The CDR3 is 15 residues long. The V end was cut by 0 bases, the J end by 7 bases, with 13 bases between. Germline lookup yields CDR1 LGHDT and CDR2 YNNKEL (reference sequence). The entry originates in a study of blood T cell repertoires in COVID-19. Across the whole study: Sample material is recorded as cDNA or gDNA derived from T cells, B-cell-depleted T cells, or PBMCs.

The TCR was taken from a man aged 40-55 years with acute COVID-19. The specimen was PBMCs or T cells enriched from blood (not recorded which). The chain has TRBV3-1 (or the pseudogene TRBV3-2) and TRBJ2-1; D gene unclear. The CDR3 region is CASSQETAPWNEQFF. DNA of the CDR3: TGTGCCAGCAGCCAAGAAACAGCACCGTGGAATGAGCAGTTCTTC.